The 17 T cell receptor beta chains in this list originate from one sample, sequenced in a study of blood T cell repertoires in COVID-19. This table comes from immunoSEQ multiplex PCR, and its TCRdb copy is limited to in-frame clones, with some not included. Of more than 45,000 clones in the sample, about 90% are singletons; the top ten hold approximately 1.3%. Sequences were obtained from peripheral blood. The source of these receptors is a man aged 60 to 69 with acute or convalescent COVID-19.

The chain uses TRBV6-6 and TRBJ1-4; D is possibly TRBD1 (6 bases). CDR1 is MNHNY, CDR2 SVGAGI, per germline (reference sequence). The V and J ends lost 5 bases and 3 bases respectively, with 13 bases between them. CDR3 length equals 15 residues. The CDR3 bases are TGTGCCAGCAGTAACAGACAGGCTGCTAATGAAAAACTGTTTTTT. Its translation is CASSNRQAANEKLFF.

In this sample, this clone turned up once. The rearrangement joins TRBV30 to TRBJ2-3, with D maybe TRBD1 (6 bases). The CDR3 contains 13 residues. Germline CDR1 and CDR2: GTSNPN and SVGIG (reference sequence). V lost 0 bases to trimming and J lost 6 bases, with 10 bases between them. DNA for the CDR3: TGTGCCTGGAGTGTACAGGGTCCCGATACGCAGTATTTT. It codes for CAWSVQGPDTQYF.

The V and J genes are TRBV28 and TRBJ1-1; 8 bases line up with TRBD1. The CDR3 runs to 17 residues. V shed 2 bases, J shed 0 bases, and the junction held 8 bases outside the gene matches. Germline V gives CDR1 MDHEN, CDR2 SYDVKM. The CDR3 sequence: CASSLHRGAVMNTEAFF. CDR3 sequence (DNA): TGTGCCAGCAGTTTACACAGGGGGGCAGTCATGAACACTGAAGCTTTCTTT. Looking up the rest from reference TRBV28 and TRBJ1-1 gives the full variable domain: DVKVTQSSRYLVKRTGEKVFLECVQDMDHENMFWYRQDPGLGLRLIYFSYDVKMKEKGDIPEGYSVSREKKERFSLILESASTNQTSMYLCASSLHRGAVMNTEAFFGQGTRLTVV.

This chain links TRBV6-5 with TRBJ1-2; tentatively, D is TRBD1 (5 bases). V lost 1 base, J lost 6 bases, and 9 bases lay in between. CDR1 is MNHEY, CDR2 SVGAGI, per germline. This CDR3 spans 13 amino acids. The CDR3 region is CASSYYLTDGYTF. The CDR3 coding sequence is TGTGCCAGCAGTTACTACCTGACAGATGGCTACACCTTC.

This clone was observed a handful of times. The chain has TRBV4-2 and TRBJ1-5, with TRBD1 identical over 7 bases. V gave up 4 bases and J gave up 2 bases; unmatched junction bases: 8. The CDR3 is 16 amino acids. CDR1 is LGHNA, CDR2 YNFKEQ, per germline. In nucleotides, the CDR3 is TGTGCCAGCAGCCCGCAGGGGGAACGAGGCAATCAGCCCCAGCATTTT. Amino acids: CASSPQGERGNQPQHF.

The J gene is TRBJ2-7, the V gene TRBV7-9; the D gene is possibly TRBD1 (5 bases). Germline V gene lookup returns CDR1 SEHNR and CDR2 FQNEAQ (reference sequence). The ends were cut back, 5 bases at V and 2 bases at J, with 13 bases in the middle. This CDR3 contains 14 residues. This CDR3 is CASSPRQNAYEQYF. CDR3 in DNA: TGTGCCAGCAGCCCTCGACAGAACGCCTACGAGCAGTACTTC.

The genes are TRBV30 and TRBJ1-2; D is unresolved. V lost 1 base, J lost 5 bases, and 5 bases lay in between. Germline CDR1 and CDR2: GTSNPN and SVGIG (reference sequence). CDR3 length: 11 amino acids. CDR3 bases: TGTGCCTGGAGTGCCTCGTATGGCTACACCTTC. Its translation: CAWSASYGYTF.

The CDR3 spells CASGTGTQPQHF. CDR3 bases: TGTGCCAGTGGGACAGGAACTCAGCCCCAGCATTTT. The rearrangement uses TRBV6-5 and TRBJ1-5, with 8 bases fitting TRBD1. Germline V lookup: CDR1 MNHEY, CDR2 SVGAGI. V shed 9 bases, J shed 6 bases, and the junction held 4 bases outside the gene matches. The CDR3 extends over 12 amino acids.

This rearrangement joins TRBV18 to TRBJ1-1; possibly TRBD1 for D (6 bases). CDR3 length equals 14 residues. V was trimmed by 2 bases and J by 4 bases, leaving 11 bases between them. The germline V gene encodes CDR1 KGHSH and CDR2 LQKENI. CDR3 residues: CASSPAGGGTEAFF. DNA for the CDR3: TGTGCCAGCTCACCAGCGGGAGGGGGCACTGAAGCTTTCTTT.

The rearrangement uses TRBV20-1 and TRBJ2-7, with TRBD2 identical over 9 bases. CDR3 size: 13 residues. The V gene end was trimmed by 3 bases and the J gene end by 6 bases; junction bases not matched to a gene: 6. Germline assignment: CDR1 DFQATT and CDR2 SNEGSKA (reference sequence). The CDR3 DNA reads as TGCAGTGCTAGTACAGCGGGAGGAGTCGAGCAGTACTTC. It encodes CSASTAGGVEQYF.

The V gene is TRBV9, the J gene TRBJ2-2; D might be TRBD2 (6 bases). Per germline, CDR1 SGDLS and CDR2 YYNGEE. Trimming shortened V by 0 bases and J by 6 bases, and 9 bases separated the two germline ends. This CDR3 contains 14 residues. CDR3 bases: TGTGCCAGCAGCGTAGTAGGAGGGGCCGGGGAGCTGTTTTTT. This translates into CASSVVGGAGELFF.

The J gene is TRBJ1-2, the V gene TRBV6-2 or TRBV6-3; the match to TRBD1 covers 7 bases. From germline, CDR1 is MNHEY and CDR2 SVGEGT. After removal of 6 bases from V and 14 bases from J, the junction contained 18 bases not matched to a gene. The CDR3 covers 14 residues. This CDR3 reads CASSLRAQGESGTF. CDR3 nucleotide sequence: TGTGCCAGCAGCCTGAGGGCGCAGGGGGAGAGTGGGACCTTC.

Only a few counts were recorded for this clone. The chain carries TRBV11-2 and TRBJ2-3; 10 bases align to TRBD2. J gave up 5 bases and V 8 bases, and 10 bases lay outside the gene matches. Germline assignment: CDR1 SGHAT and CDR2 FQNNGV. CDR3 length equals 15 residues. The CDR3 nucleotides are TGTGCCAGCGGCTCAGTTAGCGGGAGGAGAGATACGCAGTATTTT. This sequence encodes CASGSVSGRRDTQYF.

The chain employs TRBV5-6 and TRBJ2-3; tentative D call: TRBD1 (5 bases). The CDR3 is made up of 16 amino acids. Germline CDR1 is SGHDT and CDR2 is YYEEEE. Trimming left V 4 bases short and J 4 bases short, with 19 bases between. The CDR3 loop reads CASSPIKIRAADTQYF. In DNA, the CDR3 is TGTGCCAGCAGCCCTATTAAAATCAGGGCCGCAGATACGCAGTATTTT.

The chain couples TRBV10-3 to TRBJ1-4; tentative D call: TRBD1 (5 bases). The germline gives CDR1 ENHRY, CDR2 SYGVKD. The V end was cut by 2 bases, the J end by 7 bases, with 14 bases between. The CDR3 is 15 residues long. DNA for the CDR3: TGTGCCATCAGTGAGACCAGGGTAGAGAGTGAAAAACTGTTTTTT. Protein: CAISETRVESEKLFF.

As DNA, the CDR3 is TGTGCCAGCAGTGAAAGTGGGAGAGACCAAGAGACCCAGTACTTC. This codes for CASSESGRDQETQYF. J is TRBJ2-5 and V is TRBV25-1; TRBD2 is a possible D gene (5 bases). The CDR3 runs 15 residues. Germline CDR1 MGHDK, CDR2 SYGVNS. The germline V and J ends were trimmed by 2 bases and 0 bases, with 10 bases remaining between them.

The chain links TRBV6-1 to TRBJ1-2; D gene uncertain. The CDR3 is 15 amino acids. CDR1 and CDR2 (germline): MNHNS, SASEGT. The V and J ends lost 5 bases and 4 bases respectively, with 17 bases between them. The chain's CDR3 is CASSQRAELFYGYTF. The CDR3 DNA is TGTGCCAGCAGTCAACGAGCCGAACTCTTCTATGGCTACACCTTC.